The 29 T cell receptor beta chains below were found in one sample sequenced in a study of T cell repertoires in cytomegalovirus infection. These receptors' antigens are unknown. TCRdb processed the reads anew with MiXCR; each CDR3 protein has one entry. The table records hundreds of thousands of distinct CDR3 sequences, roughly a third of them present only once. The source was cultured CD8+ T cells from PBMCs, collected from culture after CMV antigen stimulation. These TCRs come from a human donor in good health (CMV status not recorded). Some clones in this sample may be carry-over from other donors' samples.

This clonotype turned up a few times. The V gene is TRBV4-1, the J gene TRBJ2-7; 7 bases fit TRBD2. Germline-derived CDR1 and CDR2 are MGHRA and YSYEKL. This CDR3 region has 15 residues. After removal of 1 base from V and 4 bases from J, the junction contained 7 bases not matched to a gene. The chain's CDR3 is CASSQANGGLYEQYF. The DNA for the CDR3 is TGCGCCAGCAGCCAAGCAAACGGGGGGTTGTACGAGCAGTACTTC.

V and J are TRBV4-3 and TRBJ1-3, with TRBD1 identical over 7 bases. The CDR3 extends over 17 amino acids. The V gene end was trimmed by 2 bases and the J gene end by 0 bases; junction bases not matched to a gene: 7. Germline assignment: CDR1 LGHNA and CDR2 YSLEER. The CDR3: CASSQLDREFSGNTIYF. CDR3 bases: TGCGCCAGCAGCCAACTCGACAGGGAATTCTCTGGAAACACCATATATTTT.

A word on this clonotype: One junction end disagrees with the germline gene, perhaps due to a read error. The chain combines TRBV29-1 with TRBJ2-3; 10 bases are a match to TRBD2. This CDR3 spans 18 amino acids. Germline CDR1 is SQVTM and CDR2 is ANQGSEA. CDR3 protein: CSVERSYLAGVGTDTQYF. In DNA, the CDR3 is TGCAGTGTTGAGAGATCTTACCTAGCGGGGGTGGGCACAGATACGCAGTATTTT.

CDR3 loop: CASSPSIAGGHTGELFF. The CDR3 nucleotides are TGCGCCAGCAGCCCTTCGATAGCGGGGGGTCACACCGGGGAGCTGTTTTTT. The chain employs TRBV4-1 and TRBJ2-2; 10 bases map to TRBD2. CDR1 MGHRA and CDR2 YSYEKL come from the germline V gene. Trimming at V came to 4 bases and at J to 3 bases, leaving 8 bases not matched to a gene. The length of the CDR3 is 17 residues.

Here the CDR3 reads CASSDGRAEDEQFF. CDR3 nucleotide sequence: TGTGCCAGCAGTGATGGCAGGGCCGAGGATGAGCAGTTCTTC. This sequence joins TRBV6-1 and TRBJ2-1; D perhaps matches TRBD1 (5 bases). Trimming cost V 3 bases and J 8 bases, with 14 bases left between them. Germline V gene sequence: CDR1 MNHNS, CDR2 SASEGT. This CDR3 contains 14 residues.

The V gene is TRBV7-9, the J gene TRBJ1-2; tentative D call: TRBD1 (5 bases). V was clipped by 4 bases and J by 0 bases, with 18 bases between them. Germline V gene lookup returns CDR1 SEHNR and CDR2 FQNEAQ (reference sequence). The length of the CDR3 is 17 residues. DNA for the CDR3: TGTGCCAGCAGCTCCCCCGAGGGGATCATAGCTAACTATGGCTACACCTTC. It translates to CASSSPEGIIANYGYTF.

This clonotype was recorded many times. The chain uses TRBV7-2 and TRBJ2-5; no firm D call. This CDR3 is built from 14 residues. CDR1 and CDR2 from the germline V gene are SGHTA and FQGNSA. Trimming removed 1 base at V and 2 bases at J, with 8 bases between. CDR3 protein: CASSLVVFQETQYF. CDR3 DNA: TGTGCCAGCAGCTTAGTGGTCTTTCAAGAGACCCAGTACTTC.

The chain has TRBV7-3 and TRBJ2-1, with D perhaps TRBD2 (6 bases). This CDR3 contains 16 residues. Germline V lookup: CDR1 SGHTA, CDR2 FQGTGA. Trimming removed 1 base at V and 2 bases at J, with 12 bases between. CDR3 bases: TGTGCCAGCAGCTTAATTGTCGGGGGAACCTACAATGAGCAGTTCTTC. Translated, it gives CASSLIVGGTYNEQFF.

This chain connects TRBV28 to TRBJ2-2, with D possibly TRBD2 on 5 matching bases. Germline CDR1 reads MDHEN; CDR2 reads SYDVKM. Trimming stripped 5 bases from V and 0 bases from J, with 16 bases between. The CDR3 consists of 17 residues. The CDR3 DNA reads TGTGCCAGCAGTATCCGGGATGGCTGGGCGAACACCGGGGAGCTGTTTTTT. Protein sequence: CASSIRDGWANTGELFF.

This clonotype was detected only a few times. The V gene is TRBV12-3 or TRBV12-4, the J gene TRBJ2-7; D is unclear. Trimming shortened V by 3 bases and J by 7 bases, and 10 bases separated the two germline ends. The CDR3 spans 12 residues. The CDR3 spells CASSFLTGEQYF. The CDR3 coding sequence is TGTGCCAGCAGTTTTCTCACCGGAGAGCAGTACTTC.

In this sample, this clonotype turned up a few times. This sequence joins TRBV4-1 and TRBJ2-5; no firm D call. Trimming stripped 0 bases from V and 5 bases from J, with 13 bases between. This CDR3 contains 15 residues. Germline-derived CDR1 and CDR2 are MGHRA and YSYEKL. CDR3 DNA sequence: TGCGCCAGCAGCCAAGATCGTGGGATCGCGGAGACCCAGTACTTC. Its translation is CASSQDRGIAETQYF.

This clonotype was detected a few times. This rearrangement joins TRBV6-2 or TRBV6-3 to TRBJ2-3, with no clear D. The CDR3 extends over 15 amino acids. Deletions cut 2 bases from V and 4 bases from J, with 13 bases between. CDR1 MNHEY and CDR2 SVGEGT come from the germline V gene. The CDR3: CASSYIGNQADTQYF. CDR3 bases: TGTGCCAGCAGTTACATAGGAAACCAAGCAGATACGCAGTATTTT.

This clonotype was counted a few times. The CDR3 sequence is CASSPVGRGEQYV. The CDR3 DNA sequence: TGTGCCAGCAGCCCGGTCGGCAGGGGCGAGCAGTACGTC. The chain couples TRBV7-9 to TRBJ2-7; D perhaps matches TRBD1 (6 bases). Per germline, CDR1 SEHNR and CDR2 FQNEAQ (reference sequence). V was cut by 5 bases and J by 6 bases, with 14 bases left in between. The CDR3 totals 13 residues.

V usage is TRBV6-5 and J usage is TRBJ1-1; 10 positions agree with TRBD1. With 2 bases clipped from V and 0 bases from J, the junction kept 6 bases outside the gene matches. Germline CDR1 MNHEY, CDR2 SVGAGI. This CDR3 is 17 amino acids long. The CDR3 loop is CASSYRTGGFMNTEAFF. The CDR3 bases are TGTGCCAGCAGTTACCGGACAGGGGGTTTCATGAACACTGAAGCTTTCTTT.

The CDR3 region is CASSFAGDAHSGANVLTF. CDR3 DNA sequence: TGTGCCAGCAGTTTCGCGGGGGATGCTCACTCTGGGGCCAACGTCCTGACTTTC. V and J are TRBV12-3 or TRBV12-4 and TRBJ2-6; 7 bases agree with TRBD2. V was pared by 3 bases and J by 0 bases, with 8 bases of the junction left unmatched. This CDR3 region has 18 residues.

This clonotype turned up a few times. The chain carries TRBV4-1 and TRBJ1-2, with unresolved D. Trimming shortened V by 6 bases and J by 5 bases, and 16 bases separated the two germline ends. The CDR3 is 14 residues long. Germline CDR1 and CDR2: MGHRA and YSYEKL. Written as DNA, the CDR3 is TGCGCCAGCAGAGAGGAGGGATTTCGGTATGGCTACACCTTC. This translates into CASREEGFRYGYTF.

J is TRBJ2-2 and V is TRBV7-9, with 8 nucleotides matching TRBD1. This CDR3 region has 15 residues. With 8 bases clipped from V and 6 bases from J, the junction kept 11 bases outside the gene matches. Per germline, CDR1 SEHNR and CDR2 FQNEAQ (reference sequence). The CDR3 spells CASPDDRGEPGELFF. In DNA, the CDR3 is TGTGCCAGCCCCGACGACAGGGGCGAACCCGGGGAGCTGTTTTTT. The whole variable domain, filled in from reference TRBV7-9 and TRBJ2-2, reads DTGVSQNPRHKITKRGQNVTFRCDPISEHNRLYWYRQTLGQGPEFLTYFQNEAQLEKSRLLSDRFSAERPKGSFSTLEIQRTEQGDSAMYLCASPDDRGEPGELFFGEGSRLTVL.

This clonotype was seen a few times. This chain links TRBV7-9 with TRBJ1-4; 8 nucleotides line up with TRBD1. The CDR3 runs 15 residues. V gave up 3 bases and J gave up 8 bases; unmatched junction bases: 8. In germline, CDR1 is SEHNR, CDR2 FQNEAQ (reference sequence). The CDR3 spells CASSLVDREVEKLFF. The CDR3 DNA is TGTGCCAGCAGCTTGGTGGACAGGGAAGTAGAAAAACTGTTTTTT.

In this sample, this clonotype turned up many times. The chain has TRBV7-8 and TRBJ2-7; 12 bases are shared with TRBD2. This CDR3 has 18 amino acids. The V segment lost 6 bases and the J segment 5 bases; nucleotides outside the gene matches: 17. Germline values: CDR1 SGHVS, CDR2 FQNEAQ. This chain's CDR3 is CASRGGGLAGSFGHEQYF. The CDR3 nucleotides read TGTGCCAGCAGGGGGGGGGGACTAGCGGGCTCCTTTGGACACGAGCAGTACTTC.

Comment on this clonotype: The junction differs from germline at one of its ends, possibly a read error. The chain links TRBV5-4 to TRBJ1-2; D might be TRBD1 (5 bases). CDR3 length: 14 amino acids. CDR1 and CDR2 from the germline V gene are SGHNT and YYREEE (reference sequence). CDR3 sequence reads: CASSLGQGSSGFTF. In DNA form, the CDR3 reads TGTGCCAGCAGCTTGGGGCAGGGTTCTTCTGGCTTCACCTTC.

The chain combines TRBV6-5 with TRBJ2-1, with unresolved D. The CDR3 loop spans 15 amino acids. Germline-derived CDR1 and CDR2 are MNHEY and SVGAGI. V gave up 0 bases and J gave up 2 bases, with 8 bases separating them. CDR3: CASSYSDRAYNEQFF. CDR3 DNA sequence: TGTGCCAGCAGTTACTCGGATAGGGCCTACAATGAGCAGTTCTTC.

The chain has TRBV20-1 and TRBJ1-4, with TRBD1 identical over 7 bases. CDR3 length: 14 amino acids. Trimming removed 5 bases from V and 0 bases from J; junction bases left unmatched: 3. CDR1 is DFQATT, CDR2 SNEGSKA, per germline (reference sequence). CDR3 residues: CSAPDRTTNEKLFF. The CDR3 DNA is TGCAGTGCTCCGGACAGGACAACTAATGAAAAACTGTTTTTT.

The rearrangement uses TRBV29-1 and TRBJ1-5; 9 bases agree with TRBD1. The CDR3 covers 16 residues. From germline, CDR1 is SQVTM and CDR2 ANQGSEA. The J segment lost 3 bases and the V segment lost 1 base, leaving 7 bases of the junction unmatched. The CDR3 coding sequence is TGCAGCGTTGAAGGGACAGGGGCCCTATTCAATCAGCCCCAGCATTTT. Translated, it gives CSVEGTGALFNQPQHF.

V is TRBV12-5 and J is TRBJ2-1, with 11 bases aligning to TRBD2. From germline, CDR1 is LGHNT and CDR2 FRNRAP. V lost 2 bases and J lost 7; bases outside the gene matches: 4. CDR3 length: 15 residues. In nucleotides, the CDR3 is TGTGCTAGTGGTTTGCGACTAGCGGGACCGAATGAGCAGTTCTTC. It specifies CASGLRLAGPNEQFF.

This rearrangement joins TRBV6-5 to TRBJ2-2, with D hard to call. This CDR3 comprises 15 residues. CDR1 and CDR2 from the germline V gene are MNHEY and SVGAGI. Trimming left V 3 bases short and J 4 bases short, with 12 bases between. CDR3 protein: CASSYAGPFTGELFF. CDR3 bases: TGTGCCAGCAGTTATGCCGGACCCTTCACCGGGGAGCTGTTTTTT.

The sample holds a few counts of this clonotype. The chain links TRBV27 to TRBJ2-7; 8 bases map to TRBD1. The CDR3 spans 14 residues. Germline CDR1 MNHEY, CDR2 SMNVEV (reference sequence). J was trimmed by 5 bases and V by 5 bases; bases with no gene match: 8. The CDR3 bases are TGTGCCAGCAGTCCTAGACGGACAGGGAACGAGCAGTACTTC. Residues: CASSPRRTGNEQYF.

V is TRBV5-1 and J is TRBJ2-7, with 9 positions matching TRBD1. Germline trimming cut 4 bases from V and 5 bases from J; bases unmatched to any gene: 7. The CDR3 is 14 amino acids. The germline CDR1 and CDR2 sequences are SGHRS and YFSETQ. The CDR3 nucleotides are TGCGCCAGCAGCAGTACAGGGGGCGGGCACGAGCAGTACGTC. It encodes CASSSTGGGHEQYV.

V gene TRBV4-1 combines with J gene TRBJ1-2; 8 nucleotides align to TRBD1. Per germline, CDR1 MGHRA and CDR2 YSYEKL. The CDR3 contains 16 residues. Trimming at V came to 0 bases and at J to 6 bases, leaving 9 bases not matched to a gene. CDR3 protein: CASSQDLWTGSDGYTF. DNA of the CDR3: TGCGCCAGCAGCCAAGATCTCTGGACAGGGTCGGATGGCTACACCTTC.

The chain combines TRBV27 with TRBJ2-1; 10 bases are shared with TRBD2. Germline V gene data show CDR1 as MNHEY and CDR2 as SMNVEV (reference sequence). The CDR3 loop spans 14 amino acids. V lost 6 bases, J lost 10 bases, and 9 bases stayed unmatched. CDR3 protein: CASRRAGGPLEQFF. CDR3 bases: TGTGCCAGCAGGCGAGCGGGGGGGCCTTTGGAGCAGTTCTTC.